The following is a TCR beta chain sequence with its context. The sample belongs to a study of early T cells in non-severe SARS-CoV-2 infection. Study details: Whole-blood bulk RNA, unsorted, was sequenced, and chains were unpaired.

Each single cDNA molecule received a unique molecular identifier. TCRdb recomputed calls from the 5' RACE reads with MiXCR, one row per CDR3 protein. The table records around 57,000 distinct CDR3 sequences, 9.5% to 14% of them present only once. This CDR3 contains 13 residues. Germline CDR1 reads SGHAT; CDR2 reads FQNNGV. Trimming at V came to 3 bases and at J to 8 bases, leaving 1 base not matched to a gene. The TCR sequence derives from an adult who was a healthcare worker with PCR-confirmed SARS-CoV-2 infection or an uninfected control (not recorded which). V gene TRBV11-2 combines with J gene TRBJ2-1; 10 bases agree with TRBD1. The sequencing input was whole blood. The CDR3 here is CASSLDRGDEQFF. The DNA for the CDR3 is TGTGCCAGCAGCTTGGACAGGGGGGATGAGCAGTTCTTC.